This TCR beta chain was observed in a study of T cell repertoires in cytomegalovirus infection. This clonotype came up a few times. TCRdb passed the reads through MiXCR, listing each CDR3 protein once. Of tens of thousands of distinct CDR3 sequences listed, around 3.8% are singletons. Germline CDR1 is LNHDA and CDR2 is SQIVND (reference sequence). CDR3 size: 14 residues. The V end lost 2 bases, the J end lost 2 bases, and 9 bases lay between the germline ends. Specimen: PBMCs. V is TRBV19 and J is TRBJ1-1; unclear D gene. The sequence was obtained from a human donor in good health (CMV status not recorded). Some clones in this sample may be carry-over from other donors' samples. CDR3 nucleotide sequence: TGTGCCAGTAGTATACTTACAGAAAACACTGAAGCTTTCTTT. It encodes CASSILTENTEAFF.